This T cell receptor (beta chain) was captured by sequencing in a study of response to subunit inactivated influenza vaccine. Study conclusions and caveats: Authors suggested seasonal influenza vaccinations each recruit few new T cells.

Note on this clonotype: Its antigen is still unknown.

TCRdb used MiXCR to reprocess the RT-PCR reads, holding one entry per CDR3 protein. In the table there are around 750,000 distinct CDR3 sequences, 20% to 25% of which are singletons. The source of this sequence is a man in his fifties or sixties who received an inactivated influenza vaccine. This specimen consisted of PBMCs from blood, obtained roughly 5 days after vaccination.

The CDR3 nucleotides are TGTGCCAGCAGCCCCTTCGACAGCAGCTACCAAGAGACCCAGTACTTC. The encoded protein is CASSPFDSSYQETQYF. This chain joins TRBV7-2 and TRBJ2-5; D perhaps matches TRBD1 (5 bases). This CDR3 has 16 amino acids. Germline CDR1 reads SGHTA; CDR2 reads FQGNSA. The V and J ends lost 5 bases and 0 bases respectively, with 16 bases between them.